The rows below give T cell receptor beta chains drawn from one sample of a study of blood T cell repertoires in COVID-19. Sequenced by immunoSEQ multiplex PCR; TCRdb stores in-frame clones only, minus some. The profile covers approximately 70,000 clones, with 86% appearing a single time and about an eighth taken by the ten largest. Sequenced sample: peripheral blood. These receptors originate from a woman in her sixties or seventies with acute or convalescent COVID-19. Each CDR3 is given with its conserved first and last residue. D genes are given only for firm matches. Size is omitted from some rows. Given values are once, few, many or a class for expanded clones.

>NA|TRBJ2-2|TRBV19|NA
CASSRSGELFF
TGTGCCAGTAGCCGGTCCGGGGAGCTGTTTTTT
>NA|TRBJ1-2|TRBV5-4|NA
CASSLTEQLHYGYTF
TGTGCCAGCAGCTTGACGGAACAGCTCCACTATGGCTACACCTTC
>NA|TRBJ2-3|TRBV9|NA
CASSGGLLGDTQYF
TGTGCCAGCAGCGGGGGGCTCCTTGGGGATACGCAGTATTTT
>NA|TRBJ1-4|TRBV7-9|NA
CASRLSLGATNEKLFF
TGTGCCAGCAGACTCTCGCTAGGGGCAACTAATGAAAAACTGTTTTTT
>NA|TRBJ1-6|TRBV12-3/TRBV12-4|TRBD1
CASSRTGQPLHF
TGTGCCAGCAGTCGGACAGGGCAGCCCCTCCACTTT
>few|TRBJ1-5|TRBV3-1/TRBV3-2|NA
CASSQGGNQPQHF
TGTGCCAGCAGCCAAGGCGGGAATCAGCCCCAGCATTTT
>NA|TRBJ1-5|TRBV6-6|TRBD1
CASSFPGQANNQPQHF
TGTGCCAGCAGTTTCCCGGGACAGGCTAACAATCAGCCCCAGCATTTT
>NA|TRBJ2-5|TRBV2|TRBD2
CASLPGGQETQYF
TGTGCCAGCCTCCCGGGGGGTCAAGAGACCCAGTACTTC
>few|TRBJ2-2|TRBV19|NA
CASSPFESGELFF
TGTGCCAGTAGTCCCTTTGAGTCCGGGGAGCTGTTTTTT
>NA|TRBJ2-2|TRBV5-1|NA
CASRYSGELFF
TGCGCCAGCAGATATTCCGGGGAGCTGTTTTTT
>once|TRBJ2-7|TRBV18|TRBD1
CASSPSGQVYEQYF
TGTGCCAGCTCACCTTCGGGACAGGTATACGAGCAGTACTTC
>once|TRBJ2-3|TRBV12-3/TRBV12-4|TRBD2
CASSPTSPDTQYF
TGTGCCAGCAGTCCGACTAGCCCAGATACGCAGTATTTT
>NA|TRBJ1-4|TRBV10-3|TRBD1
CAISSGGYNEKLFF
TGTGCCATCAGCTCAGGGGGATACAATGAAAAACTGTTTTTT
>NA|TRBJ2-1|TRBV5-5|NA
CASIQGWASDEQFF
TGTGCCAGCATTCAGGGGTGGGCTAGTGATGAGCAGTTCTTC
>NA|TRBJ1-6|TRBV4-1|TRBD1
CASSQQTGNYNSPLHF
TGCGCCAGCAGCCAGCAGACAGGGAACTATAATTCACCCCTCCACTTT
>NA|TRBJ2-5|TRBV28|TRBD1
CASRRTGGWETQYF
TGTGCCAGCAGAAGGACAGGGGGCTGGGAGACCCAGTACTTC
>NA|TRBJ1-1|TRBV2|TRBD1
CASSDGTGSLTEAFF
TGTGCCAGCAGTGATGGGACAGGGTCTCTCACTGAAGCTTTCTTT
>NA|TRBJ1-3|TRBV29-1|NA
CSVESGRNTIYF
TGCAGCGTTGAATCGGGAAGAAACACCATATATTTT
>NA|TRBJ2-7|TRBV15|NA
CATSHDDSYEQYF
TGTGCCACCAGCCATGACGACAGCTACGAGCAGTACTTC
>once|TRBJ1-2|TRBV5-5|NA
CASSLEAGGYGYTF
TGTGCCAGCAGCCTAGAGGCCGGGGGCTATGGCTACACCTTC
>few|TRBJ1-1|TRBV2|TRBD1
CASSYGTGGDTEAFF
TGTGCCAGCAGTTACGGGACAGGGGGAGACACTGAAGCTTTCTTT
>NA|TRBJ2-2|TRBV11-2|NA
CASSLIRGAGELFF
TGTGCCAGCAGCTTAATTCGGGGTGCCGGGGAGCTGTTTTTT
>NA|TRBJ1-2|TRBV10-3|NA
CAIRLQGAHGYTF
TGTGCCATCAGGCTTCAGGGTGCTCATGGCTACACCTTC
>NA|TRBJ1-5|TRBV30|TRBD1
CAWNPGQGAFYQPQHF
TGTGCCTGGAATCCGGGACAGGGGGCCTTTTATCAGCCCCAGCATTTT
>NA|TRBJ1-1|TRBV19|NA
CASRSPGTMNTEAFF
TGTGCCAGTAGAAGTCCCGGGACAATGAACACTGAAGCTTTCTTT
>NA|TRBJ2-5|TRBV7-9|NA
CASGIQGTQYF
TGTGCCAGCGGGATACAGGGGACCCAGTACTTC
>NA|TRBJ1-4|TRBV28|TRBD1
CASSPGTGFSNEKLFF
TGTGCCAGCAGTCCCGGGACAGGGTTTTCTAATGAAAAACTGTTTTTT
>NA|TRBJ2-5|TRBV3-1/TRBV3-2|TRBD2
CASSPGIAGGYRETQYF
TGTGCCAGCAGCCCAGGGATAGCGGGGGGCTACCGGGAGACCCAGTACTTC
>NA|TRBJ1-5|TRBV28|NA
CASSHQRAQANQPQHF
TGTGCCAGCAGCCACCAGCGGGCCCAGGCCAATCAGCCCCAGCATTTT
>NA|TRBJ2-3|TRBV18|NA
CASSRTATLSTDTQYF
TGTGCCAGCTCCCGTACTGCGACTCTAAGCACAGATACGCAGTATTTT
>NA|TRBJ1-4|TRBV28|NA
CASSRVALGEKLFF
TGTGCCAGTTCCAGGGTGGCCTTAGGTGAAAAACTGTTTTTT
>NA|TRBJ2-3|TRBV5-1|TRBD2
CASSLAQTSGTSTDTQYF
TGCGCCAGCAGCTTGGCCCAGACTAGCGGGACTAGCACAGATACGCAGTATTTT
>NA|TRBJ1-1|TRBV3-1/TRBV3-2|NA
CASSRRNTEAFF
TGTGCCAGCAGCCGGAGGAACACTGAAGCTTTCTTT
>NA|TRBJ1-3|TRBV23-1|TRBD1
CASSNALQGARRNTIYF
TGCGCCAGCAGTAATGCACTACAGGGGGCGCGAAGAAACACCATATATTTT
>NA|TRBJ2-2|TRBV27|TRBD2
CASRPIGGFTGELFF
TGTGCCAGCAGACCCATCGGGGGGTTCACCGGGGAGCTGTTTTTT